This T cell receptor (beta chain) was documented in a study of response to subunit inactivated influenza vaccine. The study, taken as a whole, reports: Authors suggested each seasonal influenza vaccination recruits few new T cells.

Germline CDR1 is SEHNR and CDR2 is FQNEAQ (reference sequence). CDR3 length equals 15 residues. J lost 4 bases, V lost 0 bases, and 5 bases had no gene match. TCRdb reanalysed the RT-PCR reads using MiXCR and keeps one entry per CDR3 protein. The data hold a few hundred thousand distinct CDR3 sequences, with roughly 15% observed a single time. To note about this clonotype: Its antigen is unidentified.

The sample in question was PBMCs from blood, obtained 11 to 12 days after vaccination. This clonotype was sampled from a man in his forties or fifties who received an inactivated influenza vaccine. The gene calls are TRBV7-9 and TRBJ2-5; 7 bases match TRBD1. The CDR3 DNA sequence: TGTGCCAGCAGCTTAGCAGGGGGCATCGGAGAGACCCAGTACTTC. It codes for CASSLAGGIGETQYF.